A selection of T cell receptor beta chains follows, all from one sample in a study of sequential checkpoint blockade in melanoma. Clones were read by immunoSEQ multiplex PCR, and TCRdb kept only the in-frame ones, dropping some. The repertoire holds 10,000 to 15,000 clones, with less than 75% as singletons. The sequences come from CD8+ T cells sorted from blood (inferred from file names), collected from a patient given nivolumab and ipilimumab in sequence. These receptors all stem from a human donor with melanoma. Each CDR3 is given with its conserved first and last residue. D genes are given only for firm matches. The size field is filled for only some rows; it gives once, few, many or a size class.

clone size	V gene	D gene	J gene	CDR3 length	CDR3 DNA	CDR3 protein
few	TRBV9	NA	TRBJ2-5	14	TGTGCCAGCAGCGTAGAAGGAGGGGAAGAGACCCAGTACTTC	CASSVEGGEETQYF
NA	TRBV27	NA	TRBJ1-1	15	TGTGCCACCTCGAAGACAGGTGGTAGGAACACTGAAGCTTTCTTT	CATSKTGGRNTEAFF
NA	TRBV5-1	NA	TRBJ2-7	14	TGCGCCAGCAGCTGGGAGGGGGTGGACTACGAGCAGTACTTC	CASSWEGVDYEQYF
few	TRBV7-8	NA	TRBJ2-7	13	TGTGCCAGCAGCTTAGAACTAGCAGCCGAGCAGTACTTC	CASSLELAAEQYF
NA	TRBV27	TRBD1	TRBJ2-2	14	TGTGCCAGCAGTTTAGGGACAGTCGGCGGGGAGCTGTTTTTT	CASSLGTVGGELFF
NA	TRBV9	TRBD1	TRBJ2-5	14	TGTGCCAGCAGCGTATGGCAGACCCAGGGGGCCCAGTACTTC	CASSVWQTQGAQYF
NA	TRBV5-5	TRBD1	TRBJ1-3	14	TGCGCCAGCAGCCACGGGACAGGGAGAAGCACCATATATTTT	CASSHGTGRSTIYF
few	TRBV10-2	NA	TRBJ1-1	14	TGCGCCAGCCGCCTAGGGGGGGGGAACACTGAAGCTTTCTTT	CASRLGGGNTEAFF
NA	TRBV7-9	TRBD2	TRBJ2-3	18	TGTGCCAGCATCCCGGACAGCGGGAGGGCCGAAATCACAGATACGCAGTATTTT	CASIPDSGRAEITDTQYF
NA	TRBV6-1	TRBD1	TRBJ2-7	16	TGTGCCAGCAGTGAAAAGGCCGGGACAGGGAGCCACGAGCAGTACTTC	CASSEKAGTGSHEQYF
few	TRBV10-3	NA	TRBJ1-5	14	TGTGCCACCTGGGGAGGGGTCCCCAATCAGCCCCAGCATTTT	CATWGGVPNQPQHF
NA	TRBV4-3	NA	TRBJ2-7	13	TGCGCCAGCAGCCTGGGGGGCTCCTACGAGCAGTACTTC	CASSLGGSYEQYF
NA	TRBV27	NA	TRBJ1-5	17	TGTGCCAGCAGGATCTCAGGGATAGAATATAGCAATCAGCCCCAGCATTTT	CASRISGIEYSNQPQHF
NA	TRBV30	TRBD2	TRBJ2-7	16	TGTGCCTGGAGTCCCCTGACTAGCGTTCACACCTACGAGCAGTACTTC	CAWSPLTSVHTYEQYF
NA	TRBV6-1	NA	TRBJ1-4	15	TGTGCCAGCAGGGGGGGACTGGGACGTTTGGAAAAACTGTTTTTT	CASRGGLGRLEKLFF
NA	TRBV6-1	TRBD1	TRBJ2-7	14	TGTGCCAGCAGTGCCGGGACAGGGAGGTACGAGCAGTACTTC	CASSAGTGRYEQYF
NA	TRBV19	TRBD2	TRBJ2-3	15	TGTGCCAGTAGTTTCCTAGCGGGGGCTACAGATACGCAGTATTTT	CASSFLAGATDTQYF
medium-sized	TRBV14	NA	TRBJ1-2	13	TGTGCCAGCAGCCAAGATACAGGCTATGGCTACACCTTC	CASSQDTGYGYTF
NA	TRBV4-2	TRBD2	TRBJ2-1	15	TGTGCCAGCAGCCAAGACGCTAGCGGATACAATGAGCAGTTCTTC	CASSQDASGYNEQFF
NA	TRBV11-2	TRBD2	TRBJ2-7	15	TGTGCCAGCAGCCCCCTAGCGGGGGGCTCCTACGAGCAGTACTTC	CASSPLAGGSYEQYF
few	TRBV18	TRBD1	TRBJ2-7	15	TGTGCCAGCTCACCTGGGGACAGGGTAAGAAACGAGCAGTACTTC	CASSPGDRVRNEQYF
NA	TRBV19	NA	TRBJ1-2	15	TGTGCCAGTACTCCTTTTACAGGGTCCCCCGATGGCTACACCTTC	CASTPFTGSPDGYTF
NA	TRBV6-5	TRBD2	TRBJ2-7	14	TGTGCCAGCAGTCATAGCGGGAGGGCCTACGAGCAGTACTTC	CASSHSGRAYEQYF
NA	TRBV7-8	TRBD2	TRBJ2-1	17	TGTGCCAGCAGACCCCAACTAGCGGGAGAGTATGGGGATGAGCAGTTCTTC	CASRPQLAGEYGDEQFF
NA	TRBV5-3	NA	TRBJ2-5	14	TGTGCCAGCAGCCAAGCCGCCCCGGGGGAGACCCAGTACTTC	CASSQAAPGETQYF
NA	TRBV7-8	NA	TRBJ2-7	13	TGTGCCAGCAGCTTAGAGTACAACTACGAGCAGTACTTC	CASSLEYNYEQYF
NA	TRBV6-5	NA	TRBJ1-5	16	TGTGCCAGCAGTTACTCAGGCGGGGAGGCGGGTCAGCCCCAGCATTTT	CASSYSGGEAGQPQHF
NA	TRBV7-9	TRBD2	TRBJ2-1	16	TGTGCCAGCAGCCCCTATAGCGGGAGTGGAGTCAATGAGCAGTTCTTC	CASSPYSGSGVNEQFF
few	TRBV9	TRBD1	TRBJ1-4	15	TGTGCCAGCAGCGGACGACAGGGGGGGGATGAAAAACTGTTTTTT	CASSGRQGGDEKLFF
NA	TRBV9	NA	TRBJ1-6	15	TGTGCCAGCAGCGTCGATAGCTCCTATAATTCACCCCTCCACTTT	CASSVDSSYNSPLHF
NA	TRBV6-5	NA	TRBJ2-3	14	TGTGCCAGCAGCCGCGGGGGCGAGGTAGATACGCAGTATTTT	CASSRGGEVDTQYF
NA	TRBV27	NA	TRBJ2-6	14	TGTGCCAGCAGTGCCCACTCTGGGGCCAACGTCCCGACTTTC	CASSAHSGANVPTF
NA	TRBV9	TRBD1	TRBJ2-1	14	TGTGCCAGCAGAGCTGGACAGGGAGACAATGAGCAGTTCTTC	CASRAGQGDNEQFF
few	TRBV29-1	TRBD1	TRBJ2-1	14	TGCAGCGTTGACGGGACAGGGGCCTTAAATGAGCAGTTCTTC	CSVDGTGALNEQFF
NA	TRBV9	TRBD1	TRBJ2-7	15	TGTGCCAGCAGTGCCGGGACAGGGGGTCTTTACGAGCAGTACTTC	CASSAGTGGLYEQYF
NA	TRBV28	NA	TRBJ2-2	17	TGTGCCAGCAGTTCCCGTTGGGGCGGGGCCCCGACCGGGGAGCTGTTTTTT	CASSSRWGGAPTGELFF
few	TRBV5-5	TRBD2	TRBJ2-7	15	TGTGCCAGCAGCTCGGGACTAGCGGGAGCGGGCGAGCAGTACTTC	CASSSGLAGAGEQYF
few	TRBV6-1	TRBD1	TRBJ2-7	13	TGTGCCAGCAGAGGGGGACAGTCCTACGAGCAGTACTTC	CASRGGQSYEQYF
NA	TRBV2	TRBD1	TRBJ1-5	13	TGTGCCGGAAGGACAGGGACCAATCAGCCCCAGCATTTT	CAGRTGTNQPQHF
NA	TRBV15	TRBD2	TRBJ2-1	17	TGTGCCACCAGCAGTCTAGGGGGGGGGCGGGGGGACGGTGAGCAGTTCTTC	CATSSLGGGRGDGEQFF
few	TRBV5-1	NA	TRBJ1-1	14	TGCGCCAGCAGCTTGTATCAGGGCAACACTGAAGCTTTCTTT	CASSLYQGNTEAFF
NA	TRBV4-1	NA	TRBJ2-7	15	TGCGCCAGCAGCCAGGCTATCGGAGCCACCTACGAGCAGTACTTC	CASSQAIGATYEQYF
NA	TRBV6-5	NA	TRBJ2-7	12	TGTGCCAGCAGCTACCGGGGTTACGAGCAGTACTTC	CASSYRGYEQYF
NA	TRBV28	TRBD2	TRBJ2-5	14	TGTGCCAGCAGTTTAGCGGGAGGGTTGGAGACCCAGTACTTC	CASSLAGGLETQYF
NA	TRBV27	TRBD1	TRBJ2-7	15	TGTGCCAGCAGTTTAGAGGGGACAGGGACCTACGAGCAGTACTTC	CASSLEGTGTYEQYF